The following is a T cell receptor beta chain sequence with its context. The antigen is not known. The germline V gene has CDR1 MNHEY and CDR2 SMNVEV (reference sequence). The CDR3 has 15 amino acids. V gave up 0 bases and J gave up 8 bases, with 11 bases separating them. The data belong to a study of T-cell memory formation after mild COVID-19. Study summary: Clusters of TCRs were largely donor specific.

TCRdb processed the 5' RACE reads anew with MiXCR; each CDR3 protein has one entry. The sample lists roughly 110,000 distinct CDR3 sequences; approximately 22% were seen once. Findings and caveats of the study: The authors did not confirm SARS-CoV-2 specificity of second-wave clones peaking day 37. Memory from before infection featured some responding clones, which suggests cross-reactive memory joined. Contracting clones from day 15 to 85 had balanced CD4/CD8; later expanders favoured CD4+.

The sample consisted of PBMCs or a T cell subset sorted from them (not recorded which). This TCR derives from a man aged 18 to 30 who had mild COVID-19 (a few samples of this study predate the infection). Cell type and time point are not known. The chain links TRBV27 to TRBJ1-6; no clear D gene. CDR3 DNA sequence: TGTGCCAGCAGTTTATCCCCTACGGGGTATTCACCCCTCCACTTT. This gives the protein CASSLSPTGYSPLHF.